The 10 T cell receptor beta chains given below trace back to one sample, sequenced in a study of blood T cell repertoires in COVID-19. Generated by immunoSEQ multiplex PCR, the TCRdb table keeps only in-frame clones and is missing some. The table lists roughly 150,000 clones, over 65% of them singletons. The sample taken for sequencing was peripheral blood. These receptors were taken from a man in his sixties with acute or convalescent COVID-19.

The V call is TRBV10-3, the J call TRBJ1-3; a weak D match, TRBD1 (5 bases). CDR1 is ENHRY and CDR2 is SYGVKD in the germline V gene. Trimming stripped 3 bases from V and 0 bases from J, with 9 bases between. The CDR3 consists of 15 residues. CDR3 region: CAISDYRNSGNTIYF. The CDR3 DNA sequence: TGTGCCATCAGTGATTACAGGAACTCTGGAAACACCATATATTTT.

The chain is built from TRBV10-1 and TRBJ2-7; 10 nucleotides match TRBD1. Per the germline V gene, CDR1 is WNHNN and CDR2 is SYGVQD (reference sequence). J was trimmed by 6 bases and V by 5 bases; bases with no gene match: 10. The CDR3 spans 15 residues. The CDR3 sequence is CASSKDRGVPGEQYF. CDR3 nucleotide sequence: TGCGCCAGCAGTAAGGACAGGGGGGTTCCGGGCGAGCAGTACTTC.

The rearrangement uses TRBV5-6 and TRBJ2-7; tentatively, D is TRBD2 (7 bases). Trimming pared 4 bases from V and 1 base from J, leaving 18 bases between. Germline loops: CDR1 SGHDT, CDR2 YYEEEE. The length of the CDR3 is 16 residues. The CDR3 region is CASSRDITGGSYEQYF. CDR3 nucleotides: TGTGCCAGCAGCCGGGACATTACGGGGGGTTCCTACGAGCAGTACTTC.

The CDR3 sequence: CASSLAAGILGETQYF. The CDR3 bases are TGTGCCAGCAGCTTAGCGGCCGGGATACTCGGGGAGACCCAGTACTTC. The chain uses TRBV7-9 and TRBJ2-5; D is perhaps TRBD2 (5 bases). Deletions cut 0 bases from V and 5 bases from J, with 16 bases between. Germline lookup yields CDR1 SEHNR and CDR2 FQNEAQ (reference sequence). CDR3 size: 16 residues.

The gene calls are TRBV2 and TRBJ1-1; 8 nucleotides align to TRBD1. Germline assignment: CDR1 SNHLY and CDR2 FYNNEI. Germline trimming cut 8 bases from V and 6 bases from J; bases unmatched to any gene: 8. The CDR3 totals 13 residues. The CDR3 protein is CASYRGDVSEAFF. Here the CDR3 DNA reads TGTGCCAGCTACAGGGGGGATGTCTCTGAAGCTTTCTTT.

The chain carries TRBV2 and TRBJ1-1; D is undetermined. CDR1 and CDR2 (germline): SNHLY, FYNNEI. The CDR3 runs 13 residues. The V end lost 3 bases, the J end lost 4 bases, and 9 bases lay between the germline ends. The DNA of the CDR3 is TGTGCCAGCAGTGACTCTAGGAGCACTGAAGCTTTCTTT. Its protein is CASSDSRSTEAFF.

The genes are TRBV11-3 and TRBJ2-3; the match to TRBD2 covers 11 bases. Trimming cost V 5 bases and J 3 bases; bases outside gene matches: 10. This CDR3 is built from 17 residues. Germline lookup yields CDR1 SGHNT and CDR2 YENEEA. Here the CDR3 reads CASSASSGGFRTDTQYF. The CDR3 coding sequence is TGTGCCAGCAGCGCATCTAGCGGGGGGTTCCGGACAGATACGCAGTATTTT.

This sequence joins TRBV29-1 and TRBJ2-2; the D gene is possibly TRBD1 (6 bases). The CDR3 extends over 14 amino acids. Germline CDR1 SQVTM, CDR2 ANQGSEA. The germline V and J ends were trimmed by 3 bases and 2 bases, with 10 bases remaining between them. The DNA of the CDR3 is TGCAGCGTTGAGGGCAGGGGTAACACCGGGGAGCTGTTTTTT. It is translated as CSVEGRGNTGELFF.

This clone was detected a few times. The J gene is TRBJ2-5, the V gene TRBV18; no definite D call. CDR3 length equals 14 residues. V lost 0 bases, J lost 1 base, and 6 bases lay in between. Germline CDR1 and CDR2: KGHSH and LQKENI. As DNA, the CDR3 is TGTGCCAGCTCACCACCCTCACTCCAAGAGACCCAGTACTTC. Amino acid sequence: CASSPPSLQETQYF.

This chain connects TRBV2 to TRBJ1-2; TRBD1 is a possible D gene (6 bases). The CDR3 covers 13 residues. From germline, CDR1 is SNHLY and CDR2 FYNNEI. Trimming pared 3 bases from V and 6 bases from J, leaving 11 bases between. The CDR3 bases are TGTGCCAGCAGTGATGGGGGGGCACATGGCTACACCTTC. Protein sequence: CASSDGGAHGYTF.